Listed below are T cell receptor beta chains from one sample, sequenced in a study of shared clonotypes between healthy human individuals. Assay: immunoSEQ multiplex PCR; the TCRdb copy retains only in-frame clones and omits some. The sample records approximately 2.4 million clones, nearly 97% being singletons. Sequencing was done on a sample of naive CD4+ T cells sorted from blood. All receptors derive from a man between 18 and 35 years old in good health. Both conserved end residues are part of each CDR3. D genes are given only for firm matches. Rows may omit the clone size; those that give it use once, few, many or a size class.

size,J,V,D,DNA,CDR3
-,TRBJ2-6,TRBV27,-,TGTGCCAGCAGTGGGGGACTTATCTCTGGGGCCAACGTCCTGACTTTC,CASSGGLISGANVLTF
-,TRBJ2-5,TRBV30,TRBD1,TGTGCCTGGAGTTCCATGGGACAGGGGTATCAAGAGACCCAGTACTTC,CAWSSMGQGYQETQYF
-,TRBJ2-5,TRBV5-4,TRBD2,TGTGCCAGCAGCTTGGAGGGACTAGCGGGGCAAGAGACCCAGTACTTC,CASSLEGLAGQETQYF
-,TRBJ2-2,TRBV10-3,-,TGTGCCATCGCCGAGAACACCGGGGAGCTGTTTTTT,CAIAENTGELFF
-,TRBJ2-3,TRBV7-9,TRBD2,TGTGCCAGCAGCTTAGCGCGGGGGGGCCGTGGAGATACGCAGTATTTT,CASSLARGGRGDTQYF
-,TRBJ2-7,TRBV28,-,TGTGCCAGCAGGTTTCAGGGTAAGAACTACGAGCAGTACTTC,CASRFQGKNYEQYF
-,TRBJ2-3,TRBV6-5,TRBD1,TGTGCCAGCAGTCGGGACAGGGTTTCAGATACGCAGTATTTT,CASSRDRVSDTQYF
once,TRBJ1-1,TRBV5-1,-,TGCGCCAGCGGGACGACGGGGCCTGAAGCTTTCTTT,CASGTTGPEAFF
-,TRBJ1-3,TRBV6-1,-,TGTGCCAGCAGTGAACTCAGGGGCTCTGGAAACACCATATATTTT,CASSELRGSGNTIYF
-,TRBJ1-5,TRBV12-5,-,TGTGCTAGTGGTCTACCGCTTCGAGACGGTAAATTAGCTCAGCCCCAGCATTTT,CASGLPLRDGKLAQPQHF
once,TRBJ2-2,TRBV5-6,TRBD2,TGTGCCAGCGGACTAGCGGGAAACACCGGGGAGCTGTTTTTT,CASGLAGNTGELFF
-,TRBJ2-7,TRBV29-1,-,TGCAGCGTCAGACAGAACTACTACGAGCAGTACTTC,CSVRQNYYEQYF
-,TRBJ1-4,TRBV30,-,TGTGCCTGTACTGCCGGGGGGGAAGGGGAAAAACTGTTTTTT,CACTAGGEGEKLFF
-,TRBJ1-2,TRBV6-1,-,TGTGCCAGCACCCAAAGCGGGGCGATCTATGGCTACACCTTC,CASTQSGAIYGYTF
-,TRBJ1-1,TRBV7-2,TRBD1,TGTGCCAGCAGCTTAACAGGGGGCAGCGCTTTCTTT,CASSLTGGSAFF
-,TRBJ2-7,TRBV7-9,TRBD1,TGTGCCGGGAGGGGGACAGGGAGTGGCGAGCAGTACTTC,CAGRGTGSGEQYF
-,TRBJ2-5,TRBV5-6,TRBD2,TGTGCCAGCAGCTTGCTAGCGGGGGGCCAAGAGACCCAGTACTTC,CASSLLAGGQETQYF
-,TRBJ2-7,TRBV7-2,-,TGTGCCAGCAGCATTAGAAACGGCTACGAGCAGTACTTC,CASSIRNGYEQYF
-,TRBJ1-6,TRBV9,-,TGTGCCAGCAGCCCCGAAGTGGGTCAGGGTCTCGGGTCACCCCTCCACTTT,CASSPEVGQGLGSPLHF
-,TRBJ2-5,TRBV19,-,TGTGCCAGTAGTACCCGGGACTCCCAAGAGACCCAGTACTTC,CASSTRDSQETQYF
-,TRBJ2-5,TRBV6-5,-,TGTGCCAGCAGTTCGACCCAAGAGACCCAGTACTTC,CASSSTQETQYF
-,TRBJ2-3,TRBV6-4,TRBD2,TGTGCCAGCAGTGACCCCGCGGGGGGCAAGGATACGCAGTATTTT,CASSDPAGGKDTQYF
-,TRBJ2-1,TRBV27,TRBD1,TGTGCCAGCAGTTCGGGACAGATCTCCTACAATGAGCAGTTCTTC,CASSSGQISYNEQFF
once,TRBJ2-7,TRBV5-1,-,TGCGCCAGCAGCTTGGCCTCGGACGTCCACTACGAGCAGTACTTC,CASSLASDVHYEQYF
once,TRBJ2-3,TRBV10-3,-,TGTGCCATCAGGGAAGGAGATGGAGATACGCAGTATTTT,CAIREGDGDTQYF
-,TRBJ2-3,TRBV4-2,-,TGTGCCAGCAGCCAAGATTGGGGCCGCCAGAAAGATACGCAGTATTTT,CASSQDWGRQKDTQYF
-,TRBJ1-2,TRBV4-2,-,TGTGCCAGCAGCCAACAAGGCGCTAACTATGGCTACACCTTC,CASSQQGANYGYTF
-,TRBJ2-3,TRBV18,-,TGTGCCAGCTCACCGACAGGAAGCACAGATACGCAGTATTTT,CASSPTGSTDTQYF
-,TRBJ2-5,TRBV6-6,-,TGTGCCAGCAGTTACGCGTGGGAGACCCAGTACTTC,CASSYAWETQYF
-,TRBJ2-7,TRBV10-1,TRBD1,TGCGCCAGCAGTCCCCAAGCAGGGGGATACTACGAGCAGTACTTC,CASSPQAGGYYEQYF
-,TRBJ2-7,TRBV18,TRBD2,TGTGCCAGCTCACCACCGGGGACTAGCCGCGAGAAGCAGTACTTC,CASSPPGTSREKQYF
-,TRBJ1-2,TRBV6-6,-,TGTGCCAGCAGAGCGGGGGGTAACTATGGCTACACCTTC,CASRAGGNYGYTF
-,TRBJ1-1,TRBV9,-,TGTGCCAGCAGCGTAGTGGAGGGGACTGAAGCTTTCTTT,CASSVVEGTEAFF
-,TRBJ1-2,TRBV28,-,TGTGCCAGCAGCTCTGTACGACCGGGCTATGGCTACACCTTC,CASSSVRPGYGYTF
-,TRBJ2-5,TRBV30,TRBD2,TGTGCCTGGACCGTTGGGACTAGCGATCGCGAGACCCAGTACTTC,CAWTVGTSDRETQYF
once,TRBJ2-5,TRBV4-1,-,TGCGCCAGCAGCCAAGATTATACGGCTGGGACCCAGTACTTC,CASSQDYTAGTQYF
-,TRBJ1-2,TRBV5-1,TRBD1,TGCGCCAGCAGCGTACAACAGGGGTTCTATGGCTACACCTTC,CASSVQQGFYGYTF
-,TRBJ1-2,TRBV5-1,-,TGCGCCAGCAGCTTTTCAGGGGACCGTGGCTACACCTTC,CASSFSGDRGYTF
-,TRBJ2-7,TRBV11-2,TRBD2,TGTGCCAGCAGCCCCGCCCCTCGACTAAAGCGGGAGGGTGACGAGCAGTACTTC,CASSPAPRLKREGDEQYF
-,TRBJ2-1,TRBV4-3,TRBD2,TGCGCCAGCAGCCAAGATCATAGACTAGCGGACTACTCCTACAATGAGCAGTTCTTC,CASSQDHRLADYSYNEQFF
-,TRBJ1-2,TRBV4-1,-,TGCGCCAGCAGCCAAGACGCCAGGGGTCTATCGTATGGCTACACCTTC,CASSQDARGLSYGYTF
-,TRBJ2-3,TRBV9,-,TGTGCCAGCAGCGTAGGGGGGGCTGGGACAGATACGCAGTATTTT,CASSVGGAGTDTQYF
-,TRBJ1-2,TRBV30,TRBD1,TGTGCCTGGAAGGGGGACAGGGATTCCTATGGCTACACCTTC,CAWKGDRDSYGYTF
-,TRBJ1-6,TRBV10-2,-,TGCGCCAGCAGTGAGTCGCAGGGGAGCTCCTATAATTCACCCCTCCACTTT,CASSESQGSSYNSPLHF
once,TRBJ2-3,TRBV9,-,TGTGCCAGCAGCGTAGTGTCGGCTAGCACAGATACGCAGTATTTT,CASSVVSASTDTQYF
-,TRBJ2-1,TRBV4-1,TRBD1,TGCGCCAGCAGATCTCCGGGACAGGGGAACAATGAGCAGTTCTTC,CASRSPGQGNNEQFF
-,TRBJ2-3,TRBV29-1,-,TGCAGCGTTGTTCGACAGGGAGGTACAGATACGCAGTATTTT,CSVVRQGGTDTQYF
-,TRBJ2-2,TRBV6-7,-,TGTGCCAGCATGCCCCTTTCGAGGAATTCCGGGGAGCTGTTTTTT,CASMPLSRNSGELFF
-,TRBJ1-6,TRBV14,-,TGTGCCAGCAGCCAGCAGGGGAATTCACCCCTCCACTTT,CASSQQGNSPLHF
-,TRBJ2-1,TRBV19,TRBD2,TGTGCCAGTAGCCGTCTTAGCGGGGGGGCAAATGAGCAGTTCTTC,CASSRLSGGANEQFF
-,TRBJ2-1,TRBV10-3,TRBD2,TGTGCCATCACCCAGACTAGCGGGGCCTACAATGAGCAGTTCTTC,CAITQTSGAYNEQFF
-,TRBJ2-3,TRBV18,-,TGTGCCAGCTCACCAGGGACATCGGGCACAGATACGCAGTATTTT,CASSPGTSGTDTQYF